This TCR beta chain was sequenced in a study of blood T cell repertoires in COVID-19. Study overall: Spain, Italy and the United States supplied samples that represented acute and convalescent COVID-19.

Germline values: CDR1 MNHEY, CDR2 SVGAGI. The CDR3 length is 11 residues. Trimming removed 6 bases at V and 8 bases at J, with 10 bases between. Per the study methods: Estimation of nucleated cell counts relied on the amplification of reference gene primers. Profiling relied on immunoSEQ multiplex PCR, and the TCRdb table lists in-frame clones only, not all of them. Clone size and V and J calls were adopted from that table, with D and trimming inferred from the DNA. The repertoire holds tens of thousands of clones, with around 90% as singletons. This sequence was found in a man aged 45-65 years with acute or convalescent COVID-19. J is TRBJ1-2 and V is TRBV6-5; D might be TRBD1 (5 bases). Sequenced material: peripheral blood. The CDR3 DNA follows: TGTGCCAGCAGACAGGTACGGGGCTACACCTTC. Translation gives CASRQVRGYTF.